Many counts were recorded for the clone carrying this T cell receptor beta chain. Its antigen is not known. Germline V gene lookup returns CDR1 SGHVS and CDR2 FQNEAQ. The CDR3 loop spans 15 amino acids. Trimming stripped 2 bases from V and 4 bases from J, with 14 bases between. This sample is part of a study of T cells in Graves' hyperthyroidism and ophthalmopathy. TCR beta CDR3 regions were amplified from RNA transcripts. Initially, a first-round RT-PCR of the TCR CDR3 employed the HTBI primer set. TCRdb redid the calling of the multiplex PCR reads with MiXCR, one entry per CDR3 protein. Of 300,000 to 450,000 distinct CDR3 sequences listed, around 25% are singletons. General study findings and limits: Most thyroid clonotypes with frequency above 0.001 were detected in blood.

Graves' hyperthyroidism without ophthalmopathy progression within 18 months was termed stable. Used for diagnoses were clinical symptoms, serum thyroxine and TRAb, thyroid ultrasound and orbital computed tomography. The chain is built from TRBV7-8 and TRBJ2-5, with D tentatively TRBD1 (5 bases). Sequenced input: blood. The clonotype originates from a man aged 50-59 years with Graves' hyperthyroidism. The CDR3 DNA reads TGTGCCAGCAGCTTAAGCCCAGGGATAGGAGAGACCCAGTACTTC. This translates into CASSLSPGIGETQYF.